Listed below are T cell receptor beta chains from one sample, sequenced in a study of blood T cell repertoires in COVID-19. TCRdb keeps only in-frame clones here, not all; method: immunoSEQ multiplex PCR. The sample comprises about 370,000 clones, about 90% of which are singletons, and under 4% rests with the top ten. The specimen was peripheral blood. All receptors come from a woman under 40 with COVID-19, enrolled during active disease. Each CDR3 is given with its conserved first and last residue. D genes are given only for firm matches. The size entry is marked missing in some rows and otherwise reads once, few, many or a size class.

V gene	clone size	D gene	J gene	CDR3 protein	CDR3 DNA
TRBV4-2	.	.	TRBJ2-7	CASSQRLTGSTYEQYF	TGTGCCAGCAGCCAGAGGTTAACAGGGAGTACCTACGAGCAGTACTTC
TRBV11-2	.	TRBD1	TRBJ1-2	CASSLDRGHGYTF	TGTGCCAGCAGCCTCGACAGGGGGCATGGCTACACCTTC
TRBV19	.	TRBD1	TRBJ2-3	CASSPTGVLDTQYF	TGTGCCAGTAGTCCGACAGGGGTCTTGGATACGCAGTATTTT
TRBV10-1	.	TRBD2	TRBJ2-3	CASSTSGGAVDTQYF	TGCGCCAGCAGTACGAGCGGGGGGGCCGTAGATACGCAGTATTTT
TRBV7-9	.	.	TRBJ1-1	CASSFGIEAFF	TGTGCCAGCAGCTTCGGGATTGAAGCTTTCTTT
TRBV30	.	.	TRBJ1-1	CAWSVLAEAFF	TGTGCCTGGAGTGTACTGGCTGAAGCTTTCTTT
TRBV30	.	TRBD1	TRBJ1-2	CAWTAGTGSGYTF	TGTGCCTGGACTGCCGGGACAGGGTCTGGCTACACCTTC
TRBV4-1	.	TRBD1	TRBJ2-2	CASSRRQGVNTGELFF	TGCGCCAGCAGCCGAAGACAGGGGGTGAACACCGGGGAGCTGTTTTTT
TRBV19	.	.	TRBJ1-5	CASSIEGRANSNQPQHF	TGTGCCAGTAGTATAGAAGGCAGGGCTAATAGCAATCAGCCCCAGCATTTT
TRBV18	.	TRBD1	TRBJ1-3	CASSQDRDFFSGNTIYF	TGTGCCAGCTCACAGGACAGGGACTTTTTCTCTGGAAACACCATATATTTT
TRBV7-2	.	.	TRBJ1-5	CASSFWQGQPQHF	TGTGCCAGCAGCTTTTGGCAGGGACAGCCCCAGCATTTT
TRBV4-1	once	.	TRBJ1-2	CASSQVGLPYGYTF	TGCGCCAGCAGCCAAGTCGGTCTTCCCTATGGCTACACCTTC
TRBV24-1	.	TRBD1	TRBJ2-3	CATSAMGQRTDTQYF	TGTGCCACCAGTGCCATGGGACAGCGCACAGATACGCAGTATTTT
TRBV6-5	.	TRBD2	TRBJ2-1	CASSYSLAGGANEQFF	TGTGCCAGCAGTTACTCGTTAGCGGGTGGGGCCAATGAGCAGTTCTTC
TRBV5-5	.	.	TRBJ2-6	CASLDSSGANVLTF	TGTGCCAGCCTAGACAGCTCTGGGGCCAACGTCCTGACTTTC
TRBV4-3	.	TRBD2	TRBJ2-2	CASSQDSLAGGFTGELFF	TGCGCCAGCAGCCAAGATTCCCTAGCGGGGGGGTTCACCGGGGAGCTGTTTTTT
TRBV4-3	few	.	TRBJ2-3	CASSPSAGSPTDTQYF	TGCGCCAGCAGCCCTTCGGCGGGCTCCCCCACAGATACGCAGTATTTT
TRBV28	.	TRBD2	TRBJ2-3	CASRGASGGTDTQYF	TGTGCCAGCAGGGGGGCTAGCGGGGGAACAGATACGCAGTATTTT
TRBV18	.	.	TRBJ2-6	CASSPLSGRHSGANVLTF	TGTGCCAGCTCACCCCTTAGTGGGAGGCACTCTGGGGCCAACGTCCTGACTTTC
TRBV6-5	.	.	TRBJ1-2	CASSYSVLGGYGYTF	TGTGCCAGCAGTTACTCGGTCCTCGGGGGCTATGGCTACACCTTC
TRBV3-1/TRBV3-2	.	.	TRBJ2-2	CASSQGSANTGELFF	TGTGCCAGCAGCCAAGGGTCCGCGAATACCGGGGAGCTGTTTTTT
TRBV12-3/TRBV12-4	.	TRBD2	TRBJ2-5	CASRTSGEETQYF	TGTGCCAGCAGGACTAGCGGAGAAGAGACCCAGTACTTC
TRBV9	.	TRBD2	TRBJ2-5	CASSPAGGVETQYF	TGTGCCAGCAGCCCAGCGGGGGGCGTAGAGACCCAGTACTTC
TRBV7-9	once	TRBD2	TRBJ2-2	CASSPTSGGLGHSTGELFF	TGTGCCAGCAGCCCGACTAGCGGGGGGCTGGGTCACTCGACCGGGGAGCTGTTTTTT
TRBV5-1	.	.	TRBJ1-2	CASSPVANYGYTF	TGCGCCAGCAGCCCCGTAGCTAACTATGGCTACACCTTC
TRBV6-5	.	TRBD2	TRBJ2-5	CASSYSGRGEETQYF	TGTGCCAGCAGTTACTCAGGGCGGGGGGAAGAGACCCAGTACTTC
TRBV7-2	.	.	TRBJ2-3	CASSPALGAIDTQYF	TGTGCCAGCAGCCCAGCCTTGGGAGCGATAGATACGCAGTATTTT
TRBV2	.	TRBD1	TRBJ1-5	CASSQTRDSLQPQHF	TGTGCCAGCAGTCAGACCCGGGACAGCCTTCAGCCCCAGCATTTT
TRBV5-1	.	TRBD2	TRBJ2-3	CASSAGTSGGADTQYF	TGCGCCAGCAGCGCCGGGACTAGCGGGGGGGCAGATACGCAGTATTTT
TRBV6-2/TRBV6-3	.	.	TRBJ1-5	CASSYSRFSGLPRTHQPQHF	TGTGCCAGCAGTTACTCAAGATTTTCAGGACTCCCAAGAACCCATCAGCCCCAGCATTTT
TRBV9	.	TRBD1	TRBJ1-2	CASTRDRNYGYTF	TGTGCCAGCACCCGGGACAGAAACTATGGCTACACCTTC
TRBV5-6	.	TRBD1	TRBJ1-1	CASSPLGTSGGWTEAFF	TGTGCCAGCAGCCCCCTGGGGACTTCAGGGGGATGGACTGAAGCTTTCTTT
TRBV28	.	.	TRBJ2-1	CASSFLGVTYNEQFF	TGTGCCAGCAGTTTCCTAGGGGTAACCTACAATGAGCAGTTCTTC
TRBV6-6	few	.	TRBJ1-6	CASSYTEHYNSPLHF	TGTGCCAGCAGTTACACAGAGCACTATAATTCACCCCTCCACTTT
TRBV5-1	few	TRBD1	TRBJ1-6	CASSRGQGESSYNSPLHF	TGCGCCAGCAGTCGAGGACAGGGTGAGAGCTCCTATAATTCACCCCTCCACTTT
TRBV6-5	.	.	TRBJ2-3	CASSYSGRRDTQYF	TGTGCCAGCAGTTACTCGGGCAGGCGAGATACGCAGTATTTT